What follows is one TCR beta chain and its context. The antigen is undetermined. The sample's time point: cycle 4 day 1 (C4D1), after 5 to 7 weeks of nivolumab. Every one of the patients relapsed after autologous stem cell transplantation (brentuximab vedotin exposure was variable). This entry is derived from a study of PD-1 blockade in classical Hodgkin lymphoma. Per germline, CDR1 SGHDT and CDR2 YYEEEE. The CDR3 runs to 14 residues. V was cut by 2 bases and J by 1 base, with 6 bases left in between. Libraries were prepared by immunoSEQ multiplex PCR; TCRdb keeps only in-frame clonotypes and omits some of them. The sample lists some 86,000 clones; 90% were seen once. Study observations and caveats: Newly diagnosed patients were said to have less baseline TCR diversity than healthy donors did.

This chain connects TRBV5-6 to TRBJ2-2; the D is unclear. Sequencing was performed on peripheral blood mononuclear cells (PBMCs), taken before the fourth cycle of nivolumab. This clonotype originated in a human donor with classical Hodgkin lymphoma. The CDR3 is CASSLYLNTGELFF. The DNA for the CDR3 is TGTGCCAGCAGCTTATACCTGAACACCGGGGAGCTGTTTTTT.